The 23 T cell receptor beta chains in this list originate from one sample, sequenced in a study of blood T cells in healthy people across ages. A second PCR, run for about 7 to 12 cycles, used a sample-barcoded 5' primer plus a J-beta primer mix. TCRdb re-called the 5' RACE reads through MiXCR, storing one row per CDR3 protein. This table has over 600,000 distinct CDR3 sequences, under 25% appearing once. Sequenced: blood. These receptors all stem from a man between 65 and 79 years old in good health.

This clonotype turned up a few times. The V call is TRBV20-1, the J call TRBJ1-5, with D tentatively TRBD1 (5 bases). V was clipped by 6 bases and J by 3 bases, with 12 bases between them. Germline V gene lookup returns CDR1 DFQATT and CDR2 SNEGSKA (reference sequence). The CDR3 totals 13 residues. The CDR3 coding sequence is TGCAGTGCCGGGGCAGGGCCCAATCAGCCCCAGCATTTT. Translation: CSAGAGPNQPQHF.

The chain joins TRBV20-1 to TRBJ2-3, with 9 bases that match TRBD2. The CDR3 is made up of 13 amino acids. Germline V gene sequence: CDR1 DFQATT, CDR2 SNEGSKA (reference sequence). The V segment lost 6 bases and the J segment 4 bases; nucleotides outside the gene matches: 5. The DNA for the CDR3 is TGCAGTGCCAGGCGGGAGGGGGCAGATACGCAGTATTTT. Translated, it gives CSARREGADTQYF.

In this sample, this clonotype turned up a few times. The V call is TRBV6-2 or TRBV6-3, the J call TRBJ1-1; D gene ambiguous. Germline V gene data show CDR1 as MNHEY and CDR2 as SVGEGT. The CDR3 length is 15 residues. V shed 5 bases and J shed 0 bases, with 13 bases lying between them. CDR3 region: CASSKRPAMNTEAFF. The CDR3 DNA reads TGTGCCAGCAGTAAAAGGCCGGCGATGAACACTGAAGCTTTCTTT.

This clonotype was counted at least ten times. The junction differs from germline at one of its ends, possibly a read error. V usage is TRBV5-1 and J usage is TRBJ2-3, with TRBD2 matching over 7 bases. CDR1 is SGHRS and CDR2 is YFSETQ in the germline V gene. The CDR3 has 15 amino acids. CDR3 loop: CASSLVGGGTDTQYF. The CDR3 DNA sequence: TGTGCCAGCAGCTTAGTGGGGGGAGGGACAGATACGCAGTATTTT.

This clonotype was detected only a few times. A much larger clone lies a single base off, so this may be a read error. The chain uses TRBV7-2 and TRBJ2-3; unclear D gene. CDR1 is SGHTA and CDR2 is FQGNSA in the germline V gene. The CDR3 loop spans 15 amino acids. The CDR3 DNA reads as TGTGCCAGCAGCTTAAGAGGAGTGGCGGCAGATACGCGGTATTTT. Protein sequence: CASSLRGVAADTRYF.

This clonotype was seen ten or more times. This sequence joins TRBV20-1 and TRBJ2-7; 11 bases agree with TRBD2. V was pared by 0 bases and J by 6 bases, with 4 bases of the junction left unmatched. The CDR3 contains 14 residues. Germline V gene data show CDR1 as DFQATT and CDR2 as SNEGSKA (reference sequence). CDR3 sequence (DNA): TGCAGTGCTAGAGAACTAGCGGGAGTTTTCGAGCAGTACTTC. It codes for CSARELAGVFEQYF.

The chain links TRBV27 to TRBJ2-3; D may be TRBD2 (6 bases). CDR1 and CDR2 (germline): MNHEY, SMNVEV (reference sequence). This CDR3 is 15 amino acids long. The V gene lost 5 bases and the J gene lost 0 bases, with 12 bases spanning the gap. CDR3 sequence reads: CASSAGGRSTDTQYF. In nucleotides, the CDR3 is TGTGCCAGCAGTGCCGGGGGACGGAGCACAGATACGCAGTATTTT.

The sample holds many counts of this clonotype. This chain connects TRBV12-3 or TRBV12-4 to TRBJ2-5, with a possible D match to TRBD2 (6 bases). The J call is uncertain, as TRBJ2-7 better fits the DNA end. The length of the CDR3 is 13 residues. CDR3 in amino acids: CASSWGDGHEQYF. The CDR3 region has the DNA TGTGCCAGCAGTTGGGGGGATGGCCACGAGCAGTACTTC.

This clonotype has a single count. The CDR3 protein is CASREQTSGRYEQYF. The DNA for the CDR3 is TGTGCCAGCAGGGAACAGACTAGCGGGCGTTACGAGCAGTACTTC. The chain links TRBV3-1 to TRBJ2-5, with TRBD2 identical over 10 bases. With the DNA end fitting TRBJ2-7 better, the J assignment may be wrong. The germline gives CDR1 LGHDT, CDR2 YNNKEL (reference sequence). The CDR3 has 15 amino acids.

The sample holds a few counts of this clonotype. The chain couples TRBV4-1 to TRBJ1-5; TRBD1 aligns across 7 bases. This CDR3 is built from 17 residues. The trim removed 0 bases at V and 3 bases at J, leaving 8 bases unmatched. Germline V gene sequence: CDR1 MGHRA, CDR2 YSYEKL. CDR3 coding DNA: TGCGCCAGCAGCCAAGATAAGGGAGGGACAGTCAATCAGCCCCAGCATTTT. Translation gives CASSQDKGGTVNQPQHF.

Worth noting for this clonotype: Compared with germline, one end of the junction differs, possibly owing to a read error. The chain recombines TRBV2 with TRBJ2-1; D uncertain. The germline CDR1 and CDR2 sequences are SNHLY and FYNNEI. CDR3 size: 14 residues. The CDR3 spells CASTQAPAQETQCF. The CDR3 DNA reads as TGTGCCAGCACCCAGGCACCGGCCCAAGAGACCCAGTGCTTC.

This clonotype was picked up a small number of times. This chain links TRBV5-1 with TRBJ2-7; either TRBD1 or TRBD2 may supply D (5 bases each). Trimming took 2 bases from V and 4 from J, leaving 19 bases between them. This CDR3 spans 16 amino acids. Germline-derived CDR1 and CDR2 are SGHRS and YFSETQ. The CDR3 coding sequence is TGCGCCAGCAGCTTTTCTCCCTCGGGACGGTTATACGAGCAGTACTTC. This gives the protein CASSFSPSGRLYEQYF. Full variable domain (remainder filled in from reference TRBV5-1 and TRBJ2-7): KAGVTQTPRYLIKTRGQQVTLSCSPISGHRSVSWYQQTPGQGLQFLFEYFSETQRNKGNFPGRFSGRQFSNSRSEMNVSTLELGDSALYLCASSFSPSGRLYEQYFGPGTRLTVT.

This clonotype was observed a few times. This rearrangement joins TRBV20-1 to TRBJ1-1, with D perhaps matching TRBD1 (5 bases). V was clipped by 0 bases and J by 0 bases, with 11 bases between them. Germline V gives CDR1 DFQATT, CDR2 SNEGSKA (reference sequence). This CDR3 comprises 15 residues. The DNA for the CDR3 is TGCAGTGCTAGAGACGACAGAGGCATGAACACTGAAGCTTTCTTT. Translation: CSARDDRGMNTEAFF.

The chain links TRBV5-1 to TRBJ2-3; perhaps TRBD2 as D (5 bases). This CDR3 comprises 15 residues. In germline, CDR1 is SGHRS, CDR2 YFSETQ. Between the trimmed V and J ends, which lost 3 bases and 1 base, there was a span of 12 bases. The CDR3 protein is CASSWRPDRTDTQYF. Here the CDR3 DNA reads TGCGCCAGCAGCTGGAGGCCCGATCGCACAGATACGCAGTATTTT.

The V gene is TRBV27, the J gene TRBJ2-1, with 7 bases lining up with TRBD2. Germline lookup yields CDR1 MNHEY and CDR2 SMNVEV (reference sequence). V shed 1 base and J 0 bases; nucleotides not matched to a gene: 6. This CDR3 is built from 17 residues. The DNA for the CDR3 is TGTGCCAGCAGTTTATACGGTAGCGGGCACTCCTACAATGAGCAGTTCTTC. It translates to CASSLYGSGHSYNEQFF.

This rearrangement joins TRBV28 to TRBJ2-7, with D maybe TRBD2 (5 bases). This CDR3 has 13 amino acids. Germline V gene lookup returns CDR1 MDHEN and CDR2 SYDVKM. The germline V and J ends were trimmed by 4 bases and 0 bases, with 7 bases remaining between them. CDR3 loop: CASSWTYSYEQYF. CDR3 nucleotides: TGTGCCAGCAGTTGGACTTACTCCTACGAGCAGTACTTC.

The chain has TRBV18 and TRBJ1-1; 8 positions match TRBD1. The ends lost 5 bases at V and 1 base at J; junction bases unmatched: 6. The CDR3 spans 15 residues. Germline V CDR1 and CDR2: KGHSH, LQKENI. DNA of the CDR3: TGTGCCAGCTCAGATCGGACAGGGTCGAACACTGAAGCTTTCTTT. It translates to CASSDRTGSNTEAFF.

The CDR3 region is CASSSRTGGAYNEQFF. In DNA, the CDR3 is TGTGCCAGCAGCTCCCGGACAGGGGGCGCTTACAATGAGCAGTTCTTC. The chain recombines TRBV13 with TRBJ2-1; the match to TRBD1 covers 11 bases. The V gene end was trimmed by 4 bases and the J gene end by 4 bases; junction bases not matched to a gene: 6. Germline V CDR1 and CDR2: PRHDT, FYEKMQ (reference sequence). CDR3 length: 16 residues. Variable domain in full (rest from reference TRBV13 and TRBJ2-1): AAGVIQSPRHLIKEKRETATLKCYPIPRHDTVYWYQQGPGQDPQFLISFYEKMQSDKGSIPDRFSAQQFSDYHSELNMSSLELGDSALYFCASSSRTGGAYNEQFFGPGTRLTVL.

The chain uses TRBV3-1 and TRBJ2-3; D remains ambiguous. CDR3 length: 15 amino acids. V was shortened by 1 base and J by 1 base, with 9 bases between the two germline ends. CDR1 and CDR2 from the germline V gene are LGHDT and YNNKEL (reference sequence). CDR3 residues: CASSQGIRGTDTQYF. DNA of the CDR3: TGTGCCAGCAGCCAAGGGATCCGGGGCACAGATACGCAGTATTTT.

This clonotype was detected once. The J gene is TRBJ2-3, the V gene TRBV2, with D possibly being TRBD1 or TRBD2 (6 bases each). V shed 6 bases and J shed 0 bases, with 13 bases lying between them. The CDR3 runs 15 residues. Germline V gene sequence: CDR1 SNHLY, CDR2 FYNNEI. This CDR3 reads CASRGGTSSTDTQYF. CDR3 nucleotides: TGTGCCAGCAGAGGAGGGACATCTAGCACAGATACGCAGTATTTT. The full variable domain, its missing parts supplied by reference TRBV2 and TRBJ2-3, is EPEVTQTPSHQVTQMGQEVILRCVPISNHLYFYWYRQILGQKVEFLVSFYNNEISEKSEIFDDQFSVERPDGSNFTLKIRSTKLEDSAMYFCASRGGTSSTDTQYFGPGTRLTVL.

The chain recombines TRBV30 with TRBJ2-1, with 11 bases aligning to TRBD2. CDR1 is GTSNPN and CDR2 is SVGIG in the germline V gene (reference sequence). V lost 0 bases, J lost 9 bases, and 7 bases stayed unmatched. This CDR3 has 15 residues. The CDR3: CAWSVLAGAQAEQFF. Here the CDR3 DNA reads TGTGCCTGGAGTGTACTAGCGGGAGCCCAGGCTGAGCAGTTCTTC.

The V and J genes are TRBV5-1 and TRBJ2-1, with 8 bases aligning to TRBD2. Unmatched junction bases numbered 8, after V lost 4 bases and J lost 2 bases. The CDR3 is 16 amino acids. Germline V gene data show CDR1 as SGHRS and CDR2 as YFSETQ. The CDR3 spells CASSANLAGPYNEQFF. In nucleotides, the CDR3 is TGCGCCAGCAGCGCCAACTTAGCGGGACCCTACAATGAGCAGTTCTTC.

V and J are TRBV11-2 and TRBJ2-7, with a tentative D call TRBD2 (5 bases). This CDR3 has 13 residues. Germline CDR1 and CDR2: SGHAT and FQNNGV. Trimming cost V 3 bases and J 3 bases, with 9 bases left between them. In DNA form, the CDR3 reads TGTGCCAGCAGCTTTGGGGAGTTCTACGAGCAGTACTTC. It codes for CASSFGEFYEQYF.